The clone carrying this TCR beta chain was observed a few times. These data are taken from a study of response to subunit inactivated influenza vaccine. TCRdb re-derived calls from the RT-PCR reads in MiXCR, one entry per CDR3 protein. The sample has 150,000 to 200,000 distinct CDR3 sequences, approximately 12% seen once. Germline CDR1 and CDR2: LGHDT and YNNKEL (reference sequence). The CDR3 length is 17 residues. V dropped 1 base and J dropped 8; count of bases not matched to a gene: 14. These same data were also listed under a study on T cells expressing NK-cell markers. From that second work: TCR beta cDNA was made by 5'RACE template switching with UMIs.

The sequence came from a man aged 50 to 60 who received an inactivated influenza vaccine. The sample in question was CD8+ T cells sorted from PBMCs, obtained 11 to 12 days after vaccination. The gene calls are TRBV3-1 and TRBJ2-1; 7 bases line up with TRBD1. The CDR3 region is CASSQGPHVDRVHEQFF. In nucleotides, the CDR3 is TGTGCCAGCAGCCAAGGGCCCCATGTAGACAGGGTTCATGAGCAGTTCTTC.